The 4 T cell receptor beta chains below all came from one sample that was sequenced in a study of blood T cell repertoires in COVID-19. Produced via immunoSEQ multiplex PCR; TCRdb's table is partial and in-frame only. Here the sample spans roughly 100,000 clones, about 88% being singletons. Sequenced material: peripheral blood. The receptor set was obtained from a middle-aged man with active or convalescent COVID-19.

J is TRBJ2-2 and V is TRBV5-4; 8 bases fit TRBD1. V lost 3 bases, J lost 6 bases, and 7 bases stayed unmatched. Germline loops: CDR1 SGHNT, CDR2 YYREEE (reference sequence). CDR3 length: 15 amino acids. For the CDR3, the DNA is TGTGCCAGCAGCTCCGCCAGGGGGCTCCCCGGGGAGCTGTTTTTT. This codes for CASSSARGLPGELFF.

The gene calls are TRBV5-1 and TRBJ1-1, with D maybe TRBD1 (5 bases). Germline CDR1 reads SGHRS; CDR2 reads YFSETQ. The germline V and J ends were trimmed by 4 bases and 1 base, with 14 bases remaining between them. The CDR3 extends over 15 amino acids. CDR3 nucleotides: TGCGCCAGCAGCCTGGAACAGGCGCCGAACACTGAAGCTTTCTTT. Translating it yields CASSLEQAPNTEAFF.

The table lists this clone with a count of one. This rearrangement joins TRBV11-1 to TRBJ2-3, with 7 nucleotides matching TRBD1. Looked up from germline, CDR1 is SGHAT and CDR2 is FQDESV (reference sequence). The junction had 7 bases not matched to a gene; V was cut back by 3 bases and J by 1 base. CDR3 size: 16 residues. CDR3 in amino acids: CASSLVRTGGTDTQYF. The CDR3 coding sequence is TGTGCCAGCAGCTTGGTAAGGACAGGTGGCACAGATACGCAGTATTTT.

The V and J genes are TRBV6-6 and TRBJ2-3; 7 bases agree with TRBD1. The J segment lost 4 bases and the V segment lost 7 bases, leaving 5 bases of the junction unmatched. Germline V gene lookup returns CDR1 MNHNY and CDR2 SVGAGI (reference sequence). The CDR3 has 13 residues. Written as DNA, the CDR3 is TGTGCCAGCACGACAGGGAATTCAGATACGCAGTATTTT. Residues: CASTTGNSDTQYF.